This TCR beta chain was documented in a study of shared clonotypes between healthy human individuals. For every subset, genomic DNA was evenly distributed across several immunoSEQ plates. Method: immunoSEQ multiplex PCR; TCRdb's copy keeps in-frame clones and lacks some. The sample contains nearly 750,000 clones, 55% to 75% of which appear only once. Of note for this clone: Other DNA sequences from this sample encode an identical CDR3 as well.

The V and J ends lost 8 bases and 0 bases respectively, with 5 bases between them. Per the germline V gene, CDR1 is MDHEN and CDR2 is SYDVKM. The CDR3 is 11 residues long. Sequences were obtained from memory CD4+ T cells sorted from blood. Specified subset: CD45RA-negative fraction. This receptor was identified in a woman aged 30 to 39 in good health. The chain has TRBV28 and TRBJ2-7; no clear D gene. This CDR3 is CASSGSYEQYF. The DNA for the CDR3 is TGTGCCAGCTCGGGCTCCTACGAGCAGTACTTC.